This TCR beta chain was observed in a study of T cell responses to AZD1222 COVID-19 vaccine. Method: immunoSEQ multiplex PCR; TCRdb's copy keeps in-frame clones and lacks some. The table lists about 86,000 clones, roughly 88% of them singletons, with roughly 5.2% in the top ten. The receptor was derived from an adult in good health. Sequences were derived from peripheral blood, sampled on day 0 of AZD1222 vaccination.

The CDR3 region is CASSPTAGDYNEQFF. The CDR3 DNA follows: TGTGCCAGCAGCCCAACTGCAGGGGACTACAATGAGCAGTTCTTC. V and J are TRBV7-3 and TRBJ2-1, with D possibly matching TRBD1 (6 bases). V was shortened by 5 bases and J by 3 bases, with 14 bases between the two germline ends. This CDR3 has 15 amino acids. The germline CDR1 and CDR2 sequences are SGHTA and FQGTGA.